Presented here are 31 T cell receptor beta chains from one specimen sequenced in a study of T cell clones after liver transplantation. Some clones are missing from TCRdb's copy, which holds only in-frame ones; the method was immunoSEQ multiplex PCR. Among roughly 60,000 clones listed, around three quarters were seen once. This sample comprised CD4+ T cells from blood, obtained at the roughly 15-month timepoint. These TCRs come from a human patient who received a liver transplant. Among the T cells, some may be from the graft donor.

This clone was seen more than once but under ten times. The chain joins TRBV11-3 to TRBJ1-1, with D unclear. The germline V and J ends were trimmed by 5 bases and 2 bases, with 9 bases remaining between them. The germline V gene encodes CDR1 SGHNT and CDR2 YENEEA. This CDR3 spans 13 amino acids. As DNA, the CDR3 is TGTGCCAGCAGCCTGAACACCAACACTGAAGCTTTCTTT. This translates into CASSLNTNTEAFF.

The table lists this clone with a few counts. Different DNA sequences within this sample yield the same CDR3. The chain carries TRBV7-2 and TRBJ2-4; D may be TRBD2 (5 bases). This CDR3 comprises 14 residues. The V gene lost 0 bases and the J gene lost 6 bases, with 9 bases spanning the gap. Germline assignment: CDR1 SGHTA and CDR2 FQGNSA. CDR3 in amino acids: CASSLADSGNIQYF. CDR3 DNA: TGTGCCAGCAGCTTAGCGGACTCTGGAAACATTCAGTACTTC.

The V gene is TRBV5-4, the J gene TRBJ2-5; D is undetermined. CDR1 is SGHNT and CDR2 is YYREEE in the germline V gene (reference sequence). V was cut by 0 bases and J by 0 bases, with 15 bases left in between. This CDR3 spans 17 amino acids. CDR3 nucleotides: TGTGCCAGCAGCTTGGCCACGGGCGGTGGGTACCAAGAGACCCAGTACTTC. It encodes CASSLATGGGYQETQYF.

CDR3 residues: CASSRQYQETQYF. The CDR3 region has the DNA TGCGCCAGCAGCAGACAGTACCAAGAGACCCAGTACTTC. The gene calls are TRBV10-1 and TRBJ2-5; TRBD1 is a possible D gene (5 bases). The CDR3 consists of 13 residues. V shed 6 bases and J shed 0 bases, with 8 bases lying between them. Germline V gene data show CDR1 as WNHNN and CDR2 as SYGVQD (reference sequence).

A few counts support this clone. V and J are TRBV11-2 and TRBJ2-2, with 16 positions matching TRBD2. V shed 5 bases and J 6 bases; nucleotides not matched to a gene: 3. The CDR3 runs 16 residues. Germline V gene lookup returns CDR1 SGHAT and CDR2 FQNNGV. CDR3 residues: CASSPGTSGRAGELFF. As DNA, the CDR3 is TGTGCCAGCAGCCCCGGGACTAGCGGGAGGGCCGGGGAGCTGTTTTTT.

This chain joins TRBV27 and TRBJ1-1; D remains unclear. Trimming stripped 5 bases from V and 0 bases from J, with 16 bases between. From germline, CDR1 is MNHEY and CDR2 SMNVEV (reference sequence). CDR3 size: 16 residues. DNA of the CDR3: TGTGCCAGCAGTCGAAGCTCCAGTGGGTTGAACACTGAAGCTTTCTTT. Translation gives CASSRSSSGLNTEAFF.

The V and J genes are TRBV28 and TRBJ2-3; D is perhaps TRBD1 (6 bases). The germline gives CDR1 MDHEN, CDR2 SYDVKM. The CDR3 contains 15 residues. The V end was cut by 3 bases, the J end by 3 bases, with 13 bases between. The DNA for the CDR3 is TGTGCCAGCAGTTTGAACAGGGTCGGGACAGATACGCAGTATTTT. As protein: CASSLNRVGTDTQYF. Based on the CDR3 plus reference TRBV28 and TRBJ2-3, the full variable domain is DVKVTQSSRYLVKRTGEKVFLECVQDMDHENMFWYRQDPGLGLRLIYFSYDVKMKEKGDIPEGYSVSREKKERFSLILESASTNQTSMYLCASSLNRVGTDTQYFGPGTRLTVL.

The chain joins TRBV11-2 to TRBJ2-2, with 10 nucleotides matching TRBD2. The CDR3 contains 16 residues. The junction had 5 bases not matched to a gene; V was cut back by 1 base and J by 6 bases. Germline V gene sequence: CDR1 SGHAT, CDR2 FQNNGV. Here the CDR3 reads CASSLAAGGPPGELFF. The CDR3 DNA sequence: TGTGCCAGCAGCTTAGCAGCGGGGGGGCCACCCGGGGAGCTGTTTTTT.

The table lists this clone with a few counts. This chain connects TRBV6-6 to TRBJ2-7; 8 bases are shared with TRBD1. The V gene's germline CDR1 is MNHNY and CDR2 SVGAGI (reference sequence). The length of the CDR3 is 13 residues. Trimming removed 6 bases from V and 6 bases from J; junction bases left unmatched: 7. In DNA form, the CDR3 reads TGTGCCAGCAGCTCCGGACAGGGCGTCGAGCAGTACTTC. Protein sequence: CASSSGQGVEQYF.

By share of the sample, this clone is medium-sized (0.01 to 0.1%). The gene calls are TRBV18 and TRBJ1-5, with 8 positions matching TRBD1. The CDR3 is 14 residues long. Germline lookup yields CDR1 KGHSH and CDR2 LQKENI. J lost 3 bases, V lost 5 bases, and 3 bases had no gene match. CDR3 sequence reads: CASSGTGNNQPQHF. CDR3 DNA sequence: TGTGCCAGCTCAGGGACAGGAAACAATCAGCCCCAGCATTTT.

CDR3 protein: CASSLSGSGEKLFF. Written as DNA, the CDR3 is TGTGCCAGCAGCTTATCGGGCTCGGGGGAAAAACTGTTTTTT. This chain connects TRBV7-9 to TRBJ1-4; no clear D. V shed 2 bases and J shed 8 bases, with 12 bases lying between them. The CDR3 loop spans 14 amino acids. Germline lookup yields CDR1 SEHNR and CDR2 FQNEAQ (reference sequence).

This chain uses TRBV5-1 with TRBJ1-6; D is uncertain. CDR3 length: 19 amino acids. In germline, CDR1 is SGHRS, CDR2 YFSETQ. Between the trimmed V and J ends, which lost 1 base and 0 bases, there was a span of 17 bases. As DNA, the CDR3 is TGCGCCAGCAGCTTGAGTTGGAGCGGTCCCAGCTCCTATAATTCACCCCTCCACTTT. Amino acid sequence: CASSLSWSGPSSYNSPLHF.

By sample share, this clone is medium-sized (0.01 to 0.1%). The J gene is TRBJ1-1, the V gene TRBV30; D not resolved. V dropped 5 bases and J dropped 0 bases, with 10 bases sitting between them. This CDR3 comprises 13 residues. CDR1 is GTSNPN and CDR2 is SVGIG in the germline V gene (reference sequence). CDR3 region: CAWERRMNTEAFF. For the CDR3, the DNA is TGTGCCTGGGAGCGGCGGATGAACACTGAAGCTTTCTTT.

The chain couples TRBV19 to TRBJ2-7, with 11 bases lining up with TRBD2. The V gene's germline CDR1 is LNHDA and CDR2 SQIVND (reference sequence). The CDR3 extends over 13 amino acids. V shed 6 bases and J 3 bases; nucleotides not matched to a gene: 1. The CDR3 loop is CASRGTSGYEQYF. CDR3 DNA sequence: TGTGCCAGTAGAGGGACTAGCGGCTACGAGCAGTACTTC.

This clone appeared once. The chain is built from TRBV5-6 and TRBJ2-1, with D tentatively TRBD2 (5 bases). This CDR3 has 14 residues. The V end lost 2 bases, the J end lost 10 bases, and 16 bases lay between the germline ends. CDR1 and CDR2 (germline): SGHDT, YYEEEE. The DNA of the CDR3 is TGTGCCAGCAGCTTTCTCGTTTGGGAGAGGGAGCAGTTCTTC. Its translation: CASSFLVWEREQFF.

The chain uses TRBV5-5 and TRBJ1-6, with D perhaps TRBD1 (5 bases). The CDR3 has 15 residues. Germline V gives CDR1 SGHKS, CDR2 YYEKEE (reference sequence). Trimming took 2 bases from V and 6 from J, leaving 12 bases between them. The CDR3 DNA reads TGTGCCAGCAGCTTTCAAGGGGTGGGTAATTCACCCCTCCACTTT. Translation: CASSFQGVGNSPLHF.

This chain connects TRBV2 to TRBJ2-2; 10 nucleotides align to TRBD2. V lost 2 bases and J lost 4; bases outside the gene matches: 4. The germline CDR1 and CDR2 sequences are SNHLY and FYNNEI. The CDR3 contains 16 residues. CDR3 region: CASSETTSGPTGELFF. Written as DNA, the CDR3 is TGTGCCAGCAGTGAAACGACTAGCGGGCCCACCGGGGAGCTGTTTTTT.

This clone was detected only a few times. The chain is built from TRBV6-1 and TRBJ1-2; the D gene is possibly TRBD1 (5 bases). This CDR3 is built from 13 residues. V gave up 7 bases and J gave up 0 bases, with 9 bases separating them. Germline lookup yields CDR1 MNHNS and CDR2 SASEGT. CDR3 in DNA: TGTGCCAGCACCAGGGACTCTAACTATGGCTACACCTTC. It yields the protein CASTRDSNYGYTF.

The count of this clone is one. The chain uses TRBV28 and TRBJ2-2; 8 positions agree with TRBD1. CDR1 and CDR2 from the germline V gene are MDHEN and SYDVKM. The CDR3 is 13 amino acids. Trimming took 5 bases from V and 5 from J; bases not matched to a gene: 1. CDR3 sequence: CASSRTGTGELFF. CDR3 nucleotide sequence: TGTGCCAGCAGTCGGACAGGGACCGGGGAGCTGTTTTTT.

This chain joins TRBV2 and TRBJ2-3; TRBD2 is a possible D gene (5 bases). This CDR3 is 12 amino acids long. Between the trimmed V and J ends, which lost 0 bases and 11 bases, there was a span of 9 bases. Germline V gene lookup returns CDR1 SNHLY and CDR2 FYNNEI. The CDR3 DNA sequence: TGTGCCAGCAGTGAAGCGGCGGGCTTGCAGTATTTT. Protein: CASSEAAGLQYF.

The chain links TRBV7-8 to TRBJ2-3; D uncertain. V gave up 5 bases and J gave up 0 bases, with 18 bases separating them. Germline V gives CDR1 SGHVS, CDR2 FQNEAQ. The CDR3 has 17 residues. CDR3 amino acids: CASSPSLDRQSTDTQYF. The CDR3 coding sequence is TGTGCCAGCAGCCCTAGTCTAGATCGCCAAAGCACAGATACGCAGTATTTT.

The rearrangement joins TRBV6-1 to TRBJ1-3; the D gene is possibly TRBD1 (5 bases). Per germline, CDR1 MNHNS and CDR2 SASEGT. The length of the CDR3 is 16 residues. Deletions cut 0 bases from V and 1 base from J, with 10 bases between. The CDR3 reads CASSEAGGVSGNTIYF. The DNA for the CDR3 is TGTGCCAGCAGTGAAGCTGGGGGGGTATCTGGAAACACCATATATTTT.

A word on this clone: At one end, the junction sequence differs from germline, possibly due to a read error. Within the sample, other DNA sequences also encode this same CDR3. V is TRBV11-3 and J is TRBJ2-7, with D possibly TRBD2 on 7 matching bases. Germline CDR1 reads SGHNT; CDR2 reads YENEEA. This CDR3 has 15 residues. CDR3 coding DNA: TGTGCCAGCAGCTTAGGAACACAGGGAGGGGACGAGCAGTACTTT. Protein: CASSLGTQGGDEQYF.

The V gene is TRBV28, the J gene TRBJ1-5; maybe TRBD1 (5 bases). The germline V and J ends were trimmed by 2 bases and 7 bases, with 12 bases remaining between them. The germline gives CDR1 MDHEN, CDR2 SYDVKM. The CDR3 spans 14 residues. DNA for the CDR3: TGTGCCAGCAGTTTAGGGGGGGAGCGACAGCCCCAGCATTTT. Protein: CASSLGGERQPQHF.

The CDR3 protein is CASSIRDAGETQYF. CDR3 in DNA: TGCGCCAGCAGTATCCGGGACGCTGGGGAGACCCAGTACTTC. V is TRBV10-2 and J is TRBJ2-5; D might be TRBD1 or TRBD2, each matching 5 bases. The CDR3 loop spans 14 amino acids. V lost 5 bases and J lost 5, with 15 bases in between. CDR1 is WSHSY and CDR2 is SAAADI in the germline V gene.

This clone was found once. The chain carries TRBV7-4 and TRBJ2-5; 11 nucleotides align to TRBD1. The CDR3 consists of 16 residues. CDR1 SGHVT and CDR2 SQSDAQ come from the germline V gene. V shed 4 bases and J 5 bases; nucleotides not matched to a gene: 9. CDR3: CASSSDRGRVSETQYF. The CDR3 DNA reads as TGTGCCAGCAGCTCGGACAGGGGGCGGGTAAGTGAGACCCAGTACTTC.

The genes are TRBV7-8 and TRBJ2-3; 12 bases are shared with TRBD2. CDR3 size: 18 residues. Looked up from germline, CDR1 is SGHVS and CDR2 is FQNEAQ. Trimming removed 4 bases from V and 4 bases from J; junction bases left unmatched: 12. The CDR3 here is CASSSNHLAGGRADTQYF. Written as DNA, the CDR3 is TGTGCCAGCAGCTCAAACCACCTAGCGGGAGGGAGGGCAGATACGCAGTATTTT. Supplemented by reference TRBV7-8 and TRBJ2-3, the full variable domain reads GAGVSQSPRYKVAKRGQDVALRCDPISGHVSLFWYQQALGQGPEFLTYFQNEAQLDKSGLPSDRFFAERPEGSVSTLKIQRTQQEDSAVYLCASSSNHLAGGRADTQYFGPGTRLTVL.

The rearrangement links TRBV19 to TRBJ2-1; 9 bases fit TRBD2. This CDR3 contains 12 residues. Germline CDR1 and CDR2: LNHDA and SQIVND (reference sequence). CDR3 amino acids: CATGLANNEQFF. CDR3 coding DNA: TGTGCAACAGGACTAGCGAACAATGAGCAGTTCTTC.

The V call is TRBV6-4, the J call TRBJ2-3, with 11 nucleotides matching TRBD2. Germline values: CDR1 MRHNA, CDR2 SNTAGT. V was pared by 5 bases and J by 3 bases, with 7 bases of the junction left unmatched. This CDR3 is built from 16 residues. CDR3 in amino acids: CASSTLAGGGTDTQYF. The CDR3 bases are TGTGCCAGCAGTACCCTAGCGGGAGGAGGGACAGATACGCAGTATTTT.

The J gene is TRBJ1-4, the V gene TRBV5-1; TRBD1 matches at 10 bases. Trimming removed 1 base from V and 6 bases from J; junction bases left unmatched: 3. This CDR3 contains 15 residues. CDR1 SGHRS and CDR2 YFSETQ come from the germline V gene. CDR3 bases: TGCGCCAGCAGCTTGAGTGGGACAGGGGATGAAAAACTGTTTTTT. It translates to CASSLSGTGDEKLFF.

This clone has just a few counts. This chain joins TRBV7-6 and TRBJ2-5; D is possibly TRBD1 (5 bases). V was shortened by 1 base and J by 7 bases, with 10 bases between the two germline ends. The CDR3 sequence is 13 residues long. Per germline, CDR1 SGHVS and CDR2 FNYEAQ. The CDR3 region has the DNA TGTGCCAGCAGCTTAGGTCAGGGATTGACCCAGTACTTC. It codes for CASSLGQGLTQYF.